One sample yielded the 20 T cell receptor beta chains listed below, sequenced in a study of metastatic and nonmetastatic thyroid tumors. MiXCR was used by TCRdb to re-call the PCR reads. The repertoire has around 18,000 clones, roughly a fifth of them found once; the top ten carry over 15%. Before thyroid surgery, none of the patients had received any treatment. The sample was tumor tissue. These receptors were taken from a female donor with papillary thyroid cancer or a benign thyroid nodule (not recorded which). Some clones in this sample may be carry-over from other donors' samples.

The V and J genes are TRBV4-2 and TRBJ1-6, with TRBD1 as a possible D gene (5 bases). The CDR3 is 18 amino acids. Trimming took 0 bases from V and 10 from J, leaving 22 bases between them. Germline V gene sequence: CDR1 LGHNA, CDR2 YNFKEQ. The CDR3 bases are TGTGCCAGCAGCCAAGATCCCGCCCTGGCAGGGATGGGATCACCCCTCCACTTT. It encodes CASSQDPALAGMGSPLHF.

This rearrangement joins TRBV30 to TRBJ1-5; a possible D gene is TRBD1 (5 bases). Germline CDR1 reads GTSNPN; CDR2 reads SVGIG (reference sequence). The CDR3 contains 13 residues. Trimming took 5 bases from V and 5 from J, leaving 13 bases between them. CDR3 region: CAWAVGPYQPQHF. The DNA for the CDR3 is TGTGCCTGGGCGGTGGGGCCGTATCAGCCCCAGCATTTT.

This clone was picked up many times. CDR3: CSASGASTDTQYF. CDR3 nucleotides: TGCAGTGCTAGTGGGGCCAGCACAGATACGCAGTATTTT. V is TRBV20-1 and J is TRBJ2-3, with D possibly TRBD1 on 5 matching bases. CDR1 and CDR2 (germline): DFQATT, SNEGSKA (reference sequence). The CDR3 consists of 13 residues. The V end lost 3 bases, the J end lost 0 bases, and 7 bases lay between the germline ends.

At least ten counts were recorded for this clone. The CDR3 reads CASSASGASGDTQYF. The CDR3, as DNA: TGTGCCAGCAGTGCCAGCGGGGCTAGCGGAGATACGCAGTATTTT. V is TRBV9 and J is TRBJ2-3, with 7 bases that match TRBD2. The CDR3 spans 15 residues. Germline V lookup: CDR1 SGDLS, CDR2 YYNGEE. V shed 5 bases and J 5 bases; nucleotides not matched to a gene: 11.

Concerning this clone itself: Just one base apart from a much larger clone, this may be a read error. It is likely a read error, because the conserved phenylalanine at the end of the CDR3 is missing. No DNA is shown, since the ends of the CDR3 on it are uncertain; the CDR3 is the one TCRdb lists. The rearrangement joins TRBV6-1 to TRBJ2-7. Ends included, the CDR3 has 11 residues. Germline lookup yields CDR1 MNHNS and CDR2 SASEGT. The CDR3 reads CASSEGYEHYS.

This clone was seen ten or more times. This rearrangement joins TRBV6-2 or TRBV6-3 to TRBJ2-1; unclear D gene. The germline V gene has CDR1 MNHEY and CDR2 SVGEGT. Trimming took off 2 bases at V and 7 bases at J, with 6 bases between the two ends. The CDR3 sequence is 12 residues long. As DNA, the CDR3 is TGTGCCAGCAGTTACCCCGAGAATGAGCAGTTCTTC. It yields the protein CASSYPENEQFF.

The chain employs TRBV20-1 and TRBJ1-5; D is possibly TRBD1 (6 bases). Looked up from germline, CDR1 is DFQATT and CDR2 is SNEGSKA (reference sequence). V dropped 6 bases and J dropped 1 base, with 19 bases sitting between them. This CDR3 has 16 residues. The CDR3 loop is CSAQDSQRASNQPQHF. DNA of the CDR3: TGCAGTGCCCAGGACAGCCAACGGGCGAGCAATCAGCCCCAGCATTTT.

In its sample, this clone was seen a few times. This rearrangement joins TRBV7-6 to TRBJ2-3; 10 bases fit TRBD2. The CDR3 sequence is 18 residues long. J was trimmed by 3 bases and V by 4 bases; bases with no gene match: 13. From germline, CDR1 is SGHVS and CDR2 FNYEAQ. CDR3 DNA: TGTGCCAGCAGCTCCGGTCTAGCGGGAGTTGTGAAGACAGATACGCAGTATTTT. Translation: CASSSGLAGVVKTDTQYF.

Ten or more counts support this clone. The CDR3 nucleotides read TGTGCCAGCTCACCAAGGGCCTGGGACAGCGCTGGAAACACCATATATTTT. Its protein product is CASSPRAWDSAGNTIYF. This chain joins TRBV18 and TRBJ1-3; TRBD1 matches 7 bases. The CDR3 has 17 amino acids. Trimming took 2 bases from V and 2 from J; bases not matched to a gene: 9. The V gene's germline CDR1 is KGHSH and CDR2 LQKENI.

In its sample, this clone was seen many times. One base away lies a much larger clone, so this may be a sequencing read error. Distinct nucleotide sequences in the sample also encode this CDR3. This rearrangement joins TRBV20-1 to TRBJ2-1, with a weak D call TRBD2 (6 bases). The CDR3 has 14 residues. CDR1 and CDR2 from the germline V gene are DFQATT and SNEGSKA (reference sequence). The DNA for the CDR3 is TGCAGTGCTATAGGAGGGAGCTCCTACAATGAACAGTTCTTC. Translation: CSAIGGSSYNEQFF.

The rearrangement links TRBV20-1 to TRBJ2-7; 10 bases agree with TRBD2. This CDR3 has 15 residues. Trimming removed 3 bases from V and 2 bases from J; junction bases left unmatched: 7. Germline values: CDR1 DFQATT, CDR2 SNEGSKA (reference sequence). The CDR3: CSASPTSGYAYEQYF. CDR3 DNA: TGCAGTGCTAGCCCGACTAGCGGGTATGCCTACGAGCAGTACTTC.

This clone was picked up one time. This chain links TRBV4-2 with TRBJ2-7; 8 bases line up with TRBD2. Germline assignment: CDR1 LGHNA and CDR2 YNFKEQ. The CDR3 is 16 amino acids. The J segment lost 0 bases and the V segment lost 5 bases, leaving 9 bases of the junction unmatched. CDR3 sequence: CASSLLAESYSYEQYF. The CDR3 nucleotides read TGTGCCAGCAGCTTACTAGCGGAGAGTTACTCCTACGAGCAGTACTTC.

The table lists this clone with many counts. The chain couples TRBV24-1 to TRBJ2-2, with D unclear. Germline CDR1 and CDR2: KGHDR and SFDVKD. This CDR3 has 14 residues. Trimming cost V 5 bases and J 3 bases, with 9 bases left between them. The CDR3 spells CATSADRYTGELFF. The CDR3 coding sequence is TGTGCCACCAGTGCTGACCGCTACACCGGGGAGCTGTTTTTT.

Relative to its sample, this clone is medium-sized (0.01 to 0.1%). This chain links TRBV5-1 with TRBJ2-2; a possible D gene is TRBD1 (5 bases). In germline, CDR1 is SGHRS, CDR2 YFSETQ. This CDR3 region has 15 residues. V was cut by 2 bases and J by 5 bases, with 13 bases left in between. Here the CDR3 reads CASSFWGHLTGELFF. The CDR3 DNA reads TGCGCCAGCAGCTTTTGGGGCCATCTTACCGGGGAGCTGTTTTTT.

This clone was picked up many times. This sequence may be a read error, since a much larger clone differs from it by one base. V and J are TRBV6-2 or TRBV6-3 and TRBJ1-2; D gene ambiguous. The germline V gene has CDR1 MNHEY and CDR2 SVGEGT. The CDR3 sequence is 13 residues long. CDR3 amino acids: CASGYSFLYGYTF. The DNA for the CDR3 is TGTGCCAGCGGTTACTCGTTTCTCTATGGCTACACCTTC.

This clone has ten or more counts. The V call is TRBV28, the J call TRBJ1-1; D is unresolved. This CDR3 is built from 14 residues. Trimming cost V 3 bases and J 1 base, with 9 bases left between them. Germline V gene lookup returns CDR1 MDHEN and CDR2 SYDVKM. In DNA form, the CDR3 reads TGTGCCAGCAGTTTGCCTTGGCAGAACACTGAAGCTTTCTTT. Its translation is CASSLPWQNTEAFF.

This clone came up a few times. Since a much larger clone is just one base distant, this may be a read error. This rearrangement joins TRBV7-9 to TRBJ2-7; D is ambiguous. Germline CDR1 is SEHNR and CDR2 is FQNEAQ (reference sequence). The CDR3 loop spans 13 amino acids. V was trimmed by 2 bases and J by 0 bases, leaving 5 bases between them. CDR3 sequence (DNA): TGTGCCAGCAGCTTATTTTACTCCTACGAGCAGTACTTC. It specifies CASSLFYSYEQYF.

CDR3 protein: CASFLWDGSSYEQYF. In DNA form, the CDR3 reads TGTGCCAGCTTTTTGTGGGACGGAAGCTCCTACGAGCAGTACTTC. V is TRBV2 and J is TRBJ2-7, with D perhaps being TRBD1 or TRBD2 (5 bases each). The length of the CDR3 is 15 residues. With 8 bases removed from V and 0 bases from J, the gap between germline ends came to 17 bases. Per the germline V gene, CDR1 is SNHLY and CDR2 is FYNNEI.

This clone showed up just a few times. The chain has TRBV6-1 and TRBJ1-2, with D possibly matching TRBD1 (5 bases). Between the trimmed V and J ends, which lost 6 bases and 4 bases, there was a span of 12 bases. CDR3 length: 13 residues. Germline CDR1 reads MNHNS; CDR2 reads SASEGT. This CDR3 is CASRDKFCYGYTF. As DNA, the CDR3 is TGTGCCAGCAGGGACAAGTTCTGCTATGGCTACACCTTC.

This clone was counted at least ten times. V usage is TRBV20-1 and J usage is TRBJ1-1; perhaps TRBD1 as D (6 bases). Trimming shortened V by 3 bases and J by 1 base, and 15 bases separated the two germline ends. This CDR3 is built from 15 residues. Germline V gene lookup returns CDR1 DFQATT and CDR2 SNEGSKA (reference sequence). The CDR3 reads CSASVTGYANTEAFF. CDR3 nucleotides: TGCAGTGCTAGCGTAACAGGGTACGCGAACACTGAAGCTTTCTTT.